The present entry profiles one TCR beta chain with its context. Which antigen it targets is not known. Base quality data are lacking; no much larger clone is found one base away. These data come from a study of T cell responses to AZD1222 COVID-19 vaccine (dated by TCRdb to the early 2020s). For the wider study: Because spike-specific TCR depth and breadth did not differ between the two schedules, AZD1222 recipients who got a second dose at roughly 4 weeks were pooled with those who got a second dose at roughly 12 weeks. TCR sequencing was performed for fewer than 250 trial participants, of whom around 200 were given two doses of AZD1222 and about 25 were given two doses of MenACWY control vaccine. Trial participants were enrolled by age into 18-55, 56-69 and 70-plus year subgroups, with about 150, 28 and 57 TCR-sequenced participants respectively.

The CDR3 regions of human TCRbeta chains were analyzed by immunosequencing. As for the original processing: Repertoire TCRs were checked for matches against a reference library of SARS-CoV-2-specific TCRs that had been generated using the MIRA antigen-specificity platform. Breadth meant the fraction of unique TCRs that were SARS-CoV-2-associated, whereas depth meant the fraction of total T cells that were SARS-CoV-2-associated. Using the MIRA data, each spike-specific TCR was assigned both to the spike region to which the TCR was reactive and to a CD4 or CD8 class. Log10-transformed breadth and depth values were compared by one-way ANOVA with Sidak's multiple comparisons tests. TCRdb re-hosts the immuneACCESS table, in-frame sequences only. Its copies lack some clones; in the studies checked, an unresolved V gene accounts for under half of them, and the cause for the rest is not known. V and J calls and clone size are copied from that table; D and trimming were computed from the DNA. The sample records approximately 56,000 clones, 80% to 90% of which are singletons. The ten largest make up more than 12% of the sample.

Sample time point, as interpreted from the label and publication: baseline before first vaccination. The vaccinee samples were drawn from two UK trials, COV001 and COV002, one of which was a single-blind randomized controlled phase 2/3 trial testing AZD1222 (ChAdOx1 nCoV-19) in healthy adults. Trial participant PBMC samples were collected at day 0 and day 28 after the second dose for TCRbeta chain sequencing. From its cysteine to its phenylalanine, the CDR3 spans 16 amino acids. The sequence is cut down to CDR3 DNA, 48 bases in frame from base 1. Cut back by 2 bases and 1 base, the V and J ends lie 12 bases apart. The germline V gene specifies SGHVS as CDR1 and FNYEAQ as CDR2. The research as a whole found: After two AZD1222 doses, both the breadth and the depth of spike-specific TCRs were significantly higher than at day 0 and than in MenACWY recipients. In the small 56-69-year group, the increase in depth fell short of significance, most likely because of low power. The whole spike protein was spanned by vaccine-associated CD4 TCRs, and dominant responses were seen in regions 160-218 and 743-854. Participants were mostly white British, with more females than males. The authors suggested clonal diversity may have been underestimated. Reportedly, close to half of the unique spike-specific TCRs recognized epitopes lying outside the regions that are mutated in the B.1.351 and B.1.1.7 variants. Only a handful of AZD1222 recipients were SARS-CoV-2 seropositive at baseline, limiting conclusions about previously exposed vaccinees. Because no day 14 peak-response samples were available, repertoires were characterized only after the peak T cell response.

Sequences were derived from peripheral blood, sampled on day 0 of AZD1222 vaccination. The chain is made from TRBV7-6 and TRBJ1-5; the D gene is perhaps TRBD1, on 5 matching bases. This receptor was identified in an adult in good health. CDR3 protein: CASSLRGPGSNQPQHF. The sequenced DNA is TGTGCCAGCAGCTTACGGGGCCCTGGGAGCAATCAGCCCCAGCATTTT.